Shown below are 9 T cell receptor beta chains from a single sample sequenced in a study of radiation and T cells in renal cell carcinoma. Regarding time point: baseline pretreatment blood. Indicated treatment: 15 Gy SBRT to primary tumor, nephrectomy 4 weeks later. Repertoires were generated with immunoSEQ multiplex PCR, while TCRdb's copy carries only in-frame clones and drops some. This sample has 85,000 to 100,000 clones, with approximately 86% found just once. The material sequenced was blood, taken from a patient whose treatment included radiotherapy and nephrectomy. These TCRs come from a man aged 50-60 years with renal cell carcinoma.

This clone was found a few times. The rearrangement joins TRBV30 to TRBJ2-4, with TRBD2 matching over 7 bases. V lost 1 base, J lost 6 bases, and 6 bases stayed unmatched. The CDR3 runs 14 residues. Germline CDR1 reads GTSNPN; CDR2 reads SVGIG (reference sequence). CDR3 in DNA: TGTGCCTGGAGTGGTTGGGGGAGGGCAAACATTCAGTACTTC. This encodes CAWSGWGRANIQYF.

This chain connects TRBV19 to TRBJ2-1; D uncertain. The ends were cut back, 3 bases at V and 4 bases at J, with 7 bases in the middle. Per the germline V gene, CDR1 is LNHDA and CDR2 is SQIVND (reference sequence). The CDR3 totals 13 residues. The CDR3 protein is CASSIANYNEQFF. In DNA, the CDR3 is TGTGCCAGTAGTATTGCAAATTACAATGAGCAGTTCTTC.

The gene calls are TRBV7-6 and TRBJ1-1, with a tentative D call TRBD1 (5 bases). This CDR3 spans 16 amino acids. Between the trimmed V and J ends, which lost 1 base and 1 base, there was a span of 13 bases. Per the germline V gene, CDR1 is SGHVS and CDR2 is FNYEAQ. In DNA form, the CDR3 reads TGTGCCAGCAGCTTAGTGAGGCAGGGAGGGAACACTGAAGCTTTCTTT. Its translation is CASSLVRQGGNTEAFF.

This chain uses TRBV4-2 with TRBJ2-1; 7 bases are shared with TRBD2. The germline CDR1 and CDR2 sequences are LGHNA and YNFKEQ. Trimming took 0 bases from V and 7 from J; bases not matched to a gene: 9. The CDR3 runs to 16 residues. CDR3 nucleotides: TGTGCCAGCAGCCAAGATCCGAGTAGCGGGTGGAATGAGCAGTTCTTC. Amino acid sequence: CASSQDPSSGWNEQFF.

This clone was detected only once. The chain joins TRBV7-2 to TRBJ2-7; 8 nucleotides match TRBD2. There are 15 residues in the CDR3. V dropped 1 base and J dropped 7; count of bases not matched to a gene: 9. Germline values: CDR1 SGHTA, CDR2 FQGNSA. The CDR3 nucleotides read TGTGCCAGCAGCTTAGAACCGGGAGGGCCCCAGGAGCAGTACTTC. Protein: CASSLEPGGPQEQYF.

The chain has TRBV27 and TRBJ1-2, with 9 bases that match TRBD1. Germline V gene lookup returns CDR1 MNHEY and CDR2 SMNVEV (reference sequence). The junction had 14 bases not matched to a gene; V was cut back by 4 bases and J by 8 bases. The CDR3 length is 16 residues. The CDR3 here is CASSSGTGQAYSGYTF. DNA for the CDR3: TGTGCCAGCAGTTCCGGGACAGGGCAAGCTTACTCGGGCTACACCTTC.

The chain uses TRBV11-3 and TRBJ2-2; TRBD1 matches 8 bases. V shed 4 bases and J 2 bases; nucleotides not matched to a gene: 9. Germline CDR1 is SGHNT and CDR2 is YENEEA. The CDR3 runs 17 residues. The CDR3 bases are TGTGCCAGCAGCTCCTGGACAGGGTATACAAACACCGGGGAGCTGTTTTTT. Protein product: CASSSWTGYTNTGELFF.

The chain recombines TRBV10-2 with TRBJ2-3; tentative D call: TRBD2 (5 bases). Germline lookup yields CDR1 WSHSY and CDR2 SAAADI. The CDR3 has 14 residues. Between the trimmed V and J ends, which lost 6 bases and 0 bases, there was a span of 10 bases. The CDR3 is CASSGLASTDTQYF. Here the CDR3 DNA reads TGCGCCAGCAGCGGACTGGCTAGCACAGATACGCAGTATTTT.

There are a few counts of this clone. The chain combines TRBV6-6 with TRBJ1-1; D perhaps matches TRBD1 (5 bases). Trimming stripped 6 bases from V and 1 base from J, with 9 bases between. Germline V gene lookup returns CDR1 MNHNY and CDR2 SVGAGI (reference sequence). The CDR3 is 13 residues long. The CDR3 DNA sequence: TGTGCCAGCAGCCGACAGCAGAACACTGAAGCTTTCTTT. Protein sequence: CASSRQQNTEAFF.